The 30 T cell receptor beta chains below all came from one sample that was sequenced in a study of blood T cell repertoires in COVID-19. Assay used: immunoSEQ multiplex PCR; TCRdb lists only in-frame clones, some missing. The profile covers about 73,000 clones, with around 83% appearing a single time and 5% to 6% taken by the ten largest. Sequencing input: peripheral blood. The receptors derive from a man aged 50-59 years with active COVID-19.

The sample holds a few counts of this clone. The V and J genes are TRBV7-8 and TRBJ2-3, with 11 bases identical to TRBD2. In germline, CDR1 is SGHVS, CDR2 FQNEAQ. V was pared by 1 base and J by 6 bases, with 9 bases of the junction left unmatched. This CDR3 is 17 amino acids long. The CDR3 DNA reads as TGTGCCAGCAGCTTAGATATAGCGGGAGGGCCTCAGGATACGCAGTATTTT. It specifies CASSLDIAGGPQDTQYF.

The chain carries TRBV12-3 or TRBV12-4 and TRBJ1-2, with 10 bases lining up with TRBD1. V dropped 6 bases and J dropped 8; count of bases not matched to a gene: 6. The CDR3 extends over 13 amino acids. CDR3 sequence reads: CASRRQGAKGYTF. The CDR3 nucleotides read TGTGCCAGCAGACGACAGGGGGCGAAAGGCTACACCTTC.

The V call is TRBV27, the J call TRBJ2-3; possible D gene TRBD1, 5 bases. CDR3 length: 17 amino acids. V dropped 2 bases and J dropped 1 base, with 16 bases sitting between them. Germline V gives CDR1 MNHEY, CDR2 SMNVEV (reference sequence). The CDR3 DNA is TGTGCCAGCAGTTTAGGTCCCCCACAGGTTCGCACAGATACGCAGTATTTT. As protein: CASSLGPPQVRTDTQYF.

The chain recombines TRBV30 with TRBJ1-1, with 8 bases fitting TRBD1. Germline CDR1 reads GTSNPN; CDR2 reads SVGIG (reference sequence). The CDR3 is made up of 16 amino acids. Trimming at V came to 7 bases and at J to 5 bases, leaving 18 bases not matched to a gene. This CDR3 reads CAFVVHRTGKNTEAFF. CDR3 sequence (DNA): TGTGCCTTCGTCGTCCACCGGACAGGGAAGAATACTGAAGCTTTCTTT. Filled out from reference TRBV30 and TRBJ1-1, the complete variable domain reads SQTIHQWPATLVQPVGSPLSLECTVEGTSNPNLYWYRQAAGRGLQLLFYSVGIGQISSEVPQNLSASRPQDRQFILSSKKLLLSDSGFYLCAFVVHRTGKNTEAFFGQGTRLTVV.

The CDR3 nucleotides are TGCAGCGGTATCCTAGGAGGCGCGGGGGAAAAACTGTTTTTT. Amino acids: CSGILGGAGEKLFF. This chain joins TRBV29-1 and TRBJ1-4; D uncertain. The V and J ends lost 7 bases and 8 bases respectively, with 20 bases between them. CDR3 length: 14 amino acids. Germline-derived CDR1 and CDR2 are SQVTM and ANQGSEA.

There are a few counts of this clone. V and J are TRBV7-8 and TRBJ2-7; D remains unclear. The CDR3 is 15 amino acids. Germline values: CDR1 SGHVS, CDR2 FQNEAQ. The germline V and J ends were trimmed by 4 bases and 5 bases, with 18 bases remaining between them. In DNA form, the CDR3 reads TGTGCCAGCAGCTCCCGGCGCCTAGTTTCCCACGAGCAGTACTTC. It specifies CASSSRRLVSHEQYF.

The genes are TRBV19 and TRBJ2-1, with D possibly matching TRBD2 (6 bases). This CDR3 comprises 12 residues. Germline assignment: CDR1 LNHDA and CDR2 SQIVND (reference sequence). V was cut by 0 bases and J by 15 bases, with 12 bases left in between. As DNA, the CDR3 is TGTGCCAGTAGTATAGAAGGCGGGATTCGGTTCTTC. Translated, it gives CASSIEGGIRFF.

This clone appeared once. The V call is TRBV4-1, the J call TRBJ2-1; a weak D match, TRBD2 (6 bases). Germline lookup yields CDR1 MGHRA and CDR2 YSYEKL. Trimming took off 2 bases at V and 5 bases at J, with 13 bases between the two ends. The CDR3 spans 15 residues. For the CDR3, the DNA is TGCGCCAGCAGCCAACCCGGGACTTTACACAATGAGCAGTTCTTC. Protein sequence: CASSQPGTLHNEQFF.

This chain connects TRBV19 to TRBJ2-7; 10 bases fit TRBD1. Germline-derived CDR1 and CDR2 are LNHDA and SQIVND (reference sequence). The CDR3 is 14 amino acids. J was trimmed by 3 bases and V by 7 bases; bases with no gene match: 6. CDR3 sequence reads: CASTAGQGYYEQYF. The CDR3 DNA reads as TGTGCCAGTACAGCGGGACAGGGGTACTACGAGCAGTACTTC.

The chain has TRBV7-8 and TRBJ2-7; possible D gene TRBD2, 5 bases. This CDR3 region has 14 residues. V was pared by 5 bases and J by 3 bases, with 14 bases between. CDR1 is SGHVS and CDR2 is FQNEAQ in the germline V gene. CDR3 protein: CASSKADRGYEQYF. CDR3 nucleotides: TGTGCCAGCAGCAAAGCGGATCGGGGCTACGAGCAGTACTTC.

The chain joins TRBV24-1 to TRBJ1-1; D unresolved. V lost 6 bases and J 1 base, leaving 5 bases between the germline ends. The CDR3 runs to 12 residues. Germline V CDR1 and CDR2: KGHDR, SFDVKD. Here the CDR3 DNA reads TGTGCCACCAGTTTTAGGAACACTGAAGCTTTCTTT. The encoded protein is CATSFRNTEAFF.

The rearrangement links TRBV7-2 to TRBJ2-3; 13 bases fit TRBD2. Per the germline V gene, CDR1 is SGHTA and CDR2 is FQGNSA. The junction had 4 bases not matched to a gene; V was cut back by 5 bases and J by 5 bases. CDR3 length: 15 residues. Written as DNA, the CDR3 is TGTGCCAGCAGCCTGACTAGCGGGAGGCTAGATACGCAGTATTTT. It specifies CASSLTSGRLDTQYF.

The chain carries TRBV2 and TRBJ2-3; D might be TRBD1 (6 bases). CDR3 length: 15 residues. Germline V gene data show CDR1 as SNHLY and CDR2 as FYNNEI. V lost 6 bases and J lost 0, with 13 bases in between. Written as DNA, the CDR3 is TGTGCCAGCAGCGACCGGGACACAAGCACAGATACGCAGTATTTT. This translates into CASSDRDTSTDTQYF.

The genes are TRBV9 and TRBJ1-2, with 9 bases identical to TRBD1. Germline V CDR1 and CDR2: SGDLS, YYNGEE. With 5 bases clipped from V and 7 bases from J, the junction kept 6 bases outside the gene matches. The CDR3 totals 13 residues. The CDR3 nucleotides read TGTGCCAGCAGTGAGGGACAGGGATTTGGCTACACCTTC. This sequence encodes CASSEGQGFGYTF.

This clone was seen more than once but under ten times. The chain has TRBV7-9 and TRBJ2-3; a possible D gene is TRBD2 (6 bases). Germline-derived CDR1 and CDR2 are SEHNR and FQNEAQ (reference sequence). The germline V and J ends were trimmed by 4 bases and 0 bases, with 11 bases remaining between them. The CDR3 loop spans 15 amino acids. The CDR3 nucleotides are TGTGCCAGCAGCTCGACCGGGACTAGCACAGATACGCAGTATTTT. This sequence encodes CASSSTGTSTDTQYF.

V and J are TRBV19 and TRBJ1-6, with no clear D. Trimming took 3 bases from V and 0 from J, leaving 15 bases between them. The CDR3 is 18 residues long. Germline V lookup: CDR1 LNHDA, CDR2 SQIVND (reference sequence). In DNA, the CDR3 is TGTGCCAGTAGTATGGGAGGCAACTGGGACTCCTATAATTCACCCCTCCACTTT. This encodes CASSMGGNWDSYNSPLHF.

The rearrangement joins TRBV28 to TRBJ2-6, with TRBD2 as a possible D gene (6 bases). CDR1 and CDR2 (germline): MDHEN, SYDVKM. The CDR3 has 15 amino acids. V dropped 6 bases and J dropped 2 bases, with 11 bases sitting between them. CDR3 sequence reads: CASSLGGAGANVLTF. The DNA for the CDR3 is TGTGCCAGCAGCCTCGGCGGGGCTGGGGCCAACGTCCTGACTTTC.

This clone was counted between two and nine times. V is TRBV2 and J is TRBJ2-1, with 16 bases lining up with TRBD2. After removal of 10 bases from V and 7 bases from J, the junction contained 19 bases not matched to a gene. CDR1 SNHLY and CDR2 FYNNEI come from the germline V gene. The CDR3 length is 19 residues. CDR3 nucleotides: TGTGCCATCGGAGGGTCTAAACCGGGACTAGCGGGGGGGAATAATGAGCAGTTCTTC. Encoded protein: CAIGGSKPGLAGGNNEQFF. The full variable domain, in which reference TRBV2 and TRBJ2-1 provide the parts outside the CDR3, is EPEVTQTPSHQVTQMGQEVILRCVPISNHLYFYWYRQILGQKVEFLVSFYNNEISEKSEIFDDQFSVERPDGSNFTLKIRSTKLEDSAMYFCAIGGSKPGLAGGNNEQFFGPGTRLTVL.

This chain links TRBV5-5 with TRBJ2-5; no definite D call. Germline V lookup: CDR1 SGHKS, CDR2 YYEKEE (reference sequence). The CDR3 is 14 residues long. Trimming removed 1 base from V and 5 bases from J, with 12 bases in between. CDR3 DNA: TGTGCCAGCAGCTTGAGTTTGGGCCAGGAGACCCAGTACTTC. Amino acid sequence: CASSLSLGQETQYF.

J is TRBJ2-7 and V is TRBV5-1, with TRBD1 identical over 7 bases. In germline, CDR1 is SGHRS, CDR2 YFSETQ. Trimming took 2 bases from V and 5 from J; bases not matched to a gene: 7. CDR3 length: 14 residues. CDR3 region: CASSFDREKNEQYF. The DNA of the CDR3 is TGCGCCAGCAGCTTCGACAGGGAGAAAAACGAGCAGTACTTC.

This clone was counted a few times. This sequence joins TRBV5-6 and TRBJ1-4; 9 positions agree with TRBD1. Germline lookup yields CDR1 SGHDT and CDR2 YYEEEE. V shed 7 bases, J shed 10 bases, and the junction held 8 bases outside the gene matches. CDR3 length equals 13 residues. The CDR3 nucleotides read TGTGCCAGCTATGACAGGGGGGACCGAAAACTGTTTTTT. It encodes CASYDRGDRKLFF.

The chain links TRBV6-1 to TRBJ2-7; TRBD1 matches 7 bases. There are 15 residues in the CDR3. Per germline, CDR1 MNHNS and CDR2 SASEGT. The J segment lost 4 bases and the V segment lost 2 bases, leaving 8 bases of the junction unmatched. CDR3 sequence: CASSERLGGPYEQYF. CDR3 DNA: TGTGCCAGCAGTGAAAGGTTAGGGGGCCCGTACGAGCAGTACTTC.

This clone was found a few times. The chain is built from TRBV18 and TRBJ1-2, with unresolved D. Germline V gene data show CDR1 as KGHSH and CDR2 as LQKENI. This CDR3 comprises 13 residues. With 3 bases removed from V and 8 bases from J, the gap between germline ends came to 13 bases. The CDR3 DNA follows: TGTGCCAGCTCACCTCGGGTTGCCAGCGGCTACACCTTC. Its protein product is CASSPRVASGYTF.

DNA of the CDR3: TGCGCCAGCAGCATCTGGGGGGGCCCGGGCACCGGGGAGCTGTTTTTT. Amino acids: CASSIWGGPGTGELFF. The chain recombines TRBV5-1 with TRBJ2-2, with D possibly TRBD2 on 7 matching bases. This CDR3 is built from 16 residues. V lost 4 bases, J lost 4 bases, and 17 bases lay in between. Germline assignment: CDR1 SGHRS and CDR2 YFSETQ.

The V call is TRBV4-2, the J call TRBJ2-3, with 7 bases aligning to TRBD2. This CDR3 spans 18 amino acids. The V gene end was trimmed by 5 bases and the J gene end by 3 bases; junction bases not matched to a gene: 17. The germline V gene has CDR1 LGHNA and CDR2 YNFKEQ. The CDR3 loop is CASSADPVGGGRTDTQYF. CDR3 DNA: TGTGCCAGCAGCGCCGACCCTGTTGGGGGGGGTCGGACAGATACGCAGTATTTT.

This chain joins TRBV18 and TRBJ1-1, with D possibly being TRBD1 (6 bases). Trimming took 2 bases from V and 6 from J, leaving 19 bases between them. Germline CDR1 and CDR2: KGHSH and LQKENI. This CDR3 region has 16 residues. The CDR3 loop reads CASSPEPQGQGAEAFF. The CDR3 coding sequence is TGTGCCAGCTCACCAGAACCCCAGGGACAAGGCGCTGAAGCTTTCTTT.

This chain joins TRBV6-5 and TRBJ1-5; D not certain. In germline, CDR1 is MNHEY, CDR2 SVGAGI. This CDR3 has 14 amino acids. Trimming stripped 5 bases from V and 7 bases from J, with 15 bases between. For the CDR3, the DNA is TGTGCCAGCAGTCCCAGAGTAAGCGGGCAGCCCCAGCATTTT. Translated: CASSPRVSGQPQHF.

The gene calls are TRBV28 and TRBJ1-1, with TRBD1 as a possible D gene (6 bases). Trimming left V 1 base short and J 5 bases short, with 14 bases between. Germline CDR1 and CDR2: MDHEN and SYDVKM. There are 15 residues in the CDR3. CDR3 in DNA: TGTGCCAGCAGTTTATCCGGGGGGCCGAGGACTGAAGCTTTCTTT. Its translation is CASSLSGGPRTEAFF. Looking up the rest from reference TRBV28 and TRBJ1-1 gives the full variable domain: DVKVTQSSRYLVKRTGEKVFLECVQDMDHENMFWYRQDPGLGLRLIYFSYDVKMKEKGDIPEGYSVSREKKERFSLILESASTNQTSMYLCASSLSGGPRTEAFFGQGTRLTVV.

This clone was counted once. This chain uses TRBV19 with TRBJ2-7; the D gene is possibly TRBD2 (6 bases). Germline values: CDR1 LNHDA, CDR2 SQIVND (reference sequence). Trimming pared 1 base from V and 1 base from J, leaving 11 bases between. The CDR3 runs 15 residues. CDR3 in amino acids: CASSIAGVSSYEQYF. Here the CDR3 DNA reads TGTGCCAGTAGTATAGCGGGGGTTTCTTCCTACGAGCAGTACTTC.

The chain links TRBV4-1 to TRBJ1-2; TRBD1 matches at 8 bases. Per the germline V gene, CDR1 is MGHRA and CDR2 is YSYEKL. The CDR3 covers 17 residues. V trimming: 6 bases; J trimming: 5 bases; junction bases outside the gene matches: 17. CDR3 sequence reads: CASRHPGGASRGYGYTF. CDR3 DNA sequence: TGCGCCAGCAGACACCCAGGGGGCGCCTCTCGGGGGTATGGCTACACCTTC.